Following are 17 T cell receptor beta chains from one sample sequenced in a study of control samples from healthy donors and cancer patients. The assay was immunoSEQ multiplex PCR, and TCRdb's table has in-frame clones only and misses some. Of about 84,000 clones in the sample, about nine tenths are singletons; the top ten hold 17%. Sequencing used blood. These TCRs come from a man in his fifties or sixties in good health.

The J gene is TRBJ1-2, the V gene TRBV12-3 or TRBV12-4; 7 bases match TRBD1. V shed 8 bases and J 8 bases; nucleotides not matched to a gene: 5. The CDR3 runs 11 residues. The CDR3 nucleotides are TGTGCCAGCCGACAGGGTCGAGGCTACACCTTC. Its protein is CASRQGRGYTF.

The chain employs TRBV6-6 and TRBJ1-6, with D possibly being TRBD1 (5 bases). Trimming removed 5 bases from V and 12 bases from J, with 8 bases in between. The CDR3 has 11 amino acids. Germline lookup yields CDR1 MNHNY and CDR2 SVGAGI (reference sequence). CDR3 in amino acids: CASSPGGPLHF. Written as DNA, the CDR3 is TGTGCCAGCAGTCCCGGGGGACCCCTCCACTTT.

In DNA, the CDR3 is TGCGCCAGCAGCCAAGGGGATCACGGGGCGGGAACAGATACGCAGTATTTT. Its protein product is CASSQGDHGAGTDTQYF. The chain has TRBV4-3 and TRBJ2-3; a possible D gene is TRBD2 (6 bases). Germline V gene lookup returns CDR1 LGHNA and CDR2 YSLEER. CDR3 length: 17 amino acids. The V and J ends lost 1 base and 3 bases respectively, with 17 bases between them.

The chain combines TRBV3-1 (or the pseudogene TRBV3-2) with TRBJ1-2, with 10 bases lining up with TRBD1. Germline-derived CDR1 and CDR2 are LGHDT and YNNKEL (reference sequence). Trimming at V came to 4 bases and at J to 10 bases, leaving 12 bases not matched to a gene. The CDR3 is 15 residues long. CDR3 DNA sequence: TGTGCCAGCAGCCCCGACCACCGACAGGGGGCGGACTACACCTTC. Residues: CASSPDHRQGADYTF.

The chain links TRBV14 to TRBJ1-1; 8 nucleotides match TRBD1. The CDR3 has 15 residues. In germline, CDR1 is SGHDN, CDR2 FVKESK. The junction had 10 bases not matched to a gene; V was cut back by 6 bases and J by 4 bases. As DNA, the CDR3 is TGTGCCAGCAGTCGTAACGCAGGGGGCGTCACTGAAGCTTTCTTT. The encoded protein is CASSRNAGGVTEAFF.

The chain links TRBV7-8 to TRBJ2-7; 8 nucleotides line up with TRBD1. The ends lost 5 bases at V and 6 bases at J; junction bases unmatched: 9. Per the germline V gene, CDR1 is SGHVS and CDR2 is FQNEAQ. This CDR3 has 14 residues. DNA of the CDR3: TGTGCCAGCAGCCTAACAGGGGGTTCTAGCGAGCAGTACTTC. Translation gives CASSLTGGSSEQYF.

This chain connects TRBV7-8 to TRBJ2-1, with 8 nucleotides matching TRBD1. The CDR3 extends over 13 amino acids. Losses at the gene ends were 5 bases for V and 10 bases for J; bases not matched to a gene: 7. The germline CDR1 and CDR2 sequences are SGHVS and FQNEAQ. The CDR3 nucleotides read TGTGCCAGCAGCCGATTACAGGGGGGCGAGCAGTTCTTC. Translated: CASSRLQGGEQFF.

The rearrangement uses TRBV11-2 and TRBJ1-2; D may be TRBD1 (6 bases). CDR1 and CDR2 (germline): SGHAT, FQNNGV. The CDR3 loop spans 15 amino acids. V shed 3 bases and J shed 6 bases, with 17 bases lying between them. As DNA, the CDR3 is TGTGCCAGCAGCTTCCAGGGGAGGATTTGGAATGGCTACACCTTC. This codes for CASSFQGRIWNGYTF.

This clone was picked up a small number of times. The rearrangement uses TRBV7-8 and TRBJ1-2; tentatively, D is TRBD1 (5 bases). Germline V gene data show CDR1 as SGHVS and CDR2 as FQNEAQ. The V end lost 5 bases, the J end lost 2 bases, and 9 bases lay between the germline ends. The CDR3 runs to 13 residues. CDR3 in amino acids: CASSREGNYGYTF. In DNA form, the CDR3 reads TGTGCCAGCAGCAGGGAGGGGAACTATGGCTACACCTTC.

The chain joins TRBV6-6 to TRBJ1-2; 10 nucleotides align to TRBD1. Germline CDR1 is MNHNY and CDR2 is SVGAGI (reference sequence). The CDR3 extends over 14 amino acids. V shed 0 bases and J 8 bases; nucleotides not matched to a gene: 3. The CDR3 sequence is CASSYSGQGEGYTF. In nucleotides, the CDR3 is TGTGCCAGCAGTTACTCAGGACAGGGGGAAGGCTACACCTTC.

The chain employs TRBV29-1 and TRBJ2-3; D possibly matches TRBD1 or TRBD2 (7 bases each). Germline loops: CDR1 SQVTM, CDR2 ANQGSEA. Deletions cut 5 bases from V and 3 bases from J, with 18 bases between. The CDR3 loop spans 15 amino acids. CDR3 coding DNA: TGCAGCGTTAACCAGGGGGGGAGGGGTACAGATACGCAGTATTTT. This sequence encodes CSVNQGGRGTDTQYF.

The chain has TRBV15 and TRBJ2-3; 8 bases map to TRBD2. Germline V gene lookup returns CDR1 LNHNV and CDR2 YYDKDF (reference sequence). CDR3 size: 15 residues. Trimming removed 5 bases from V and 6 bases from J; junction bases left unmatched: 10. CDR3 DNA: TGTGCCACCAGCGGCGGGGCGGGGGGCTGGGATACGCAGTATTTT. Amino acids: CATSGGAGGWDTQYF.

The CDR3 coding sequence is TGTGCCAGCAGTTTCAGTGTAAATCAGCCCCAGCATTTT. Translated, it gives CASSFSVNQPQHF. The chain is built from TRBV12-3 or TRBV12-4 and TRBJ1-5; D is uncertain. CDR3 length: 13 residues. The V and J ends lost 3 bases and 4 bases respectively, with 7 bases between them.

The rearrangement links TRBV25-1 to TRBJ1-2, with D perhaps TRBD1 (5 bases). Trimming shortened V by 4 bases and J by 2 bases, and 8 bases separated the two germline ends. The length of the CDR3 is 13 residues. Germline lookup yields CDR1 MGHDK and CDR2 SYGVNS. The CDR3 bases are TGTGCCAGCAGTGTCGGGGGGAACTATGGCTACACCTTC. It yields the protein CASSVGGNYGYTF.

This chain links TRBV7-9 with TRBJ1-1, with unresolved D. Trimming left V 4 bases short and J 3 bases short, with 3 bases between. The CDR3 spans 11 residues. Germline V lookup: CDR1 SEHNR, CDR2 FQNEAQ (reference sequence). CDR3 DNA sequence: TGTGCCAGCAGCTCCTACACTGAAGCTTTCTTT. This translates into CASSSYTEAFF.

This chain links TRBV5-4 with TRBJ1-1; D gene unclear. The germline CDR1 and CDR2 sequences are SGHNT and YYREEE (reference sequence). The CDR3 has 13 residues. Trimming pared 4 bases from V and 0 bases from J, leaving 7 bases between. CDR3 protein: CASSGSMNTEAFF. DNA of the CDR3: TGTGCCAGCAGCGGAAGCATGAACACTGAAGCTTTCTTT.

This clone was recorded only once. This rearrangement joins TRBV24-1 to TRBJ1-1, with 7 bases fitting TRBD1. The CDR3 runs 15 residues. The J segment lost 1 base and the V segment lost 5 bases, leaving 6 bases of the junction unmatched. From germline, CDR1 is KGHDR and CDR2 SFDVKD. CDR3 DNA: TGTGCCACCAGTGCCGCCGACAGGGCGAACACTGAAGCTTTCTTT. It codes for CATSAADRANTEAFF.